The 21 T cell receptor beta chains presented below share a single source sample, sequenced in a study of T cells in Graves' hyperthyroidism and ophthalmopathy. From RNA transcripts, TCR beta CDR3 regions were amplified. The study used the HTBI primer set for a first-round RT-PCR of the TCR CDR3. TCRdb redid the calling of the multiplex PCR reads with MiXCR, one entry per CDR3 protein. The table shows a few hundred thousand distinct CDR3 sequences, with approximately 16% occurring only once. Sequenced input: blood. The receptors shown here come from a woman aged 40 to 55 with Graves' ophthalmopathy.

V and J are TRBV12-3 or TRBV12-4 and TRBJ1-4; D perhaps matches TRBD1 (6 bases). CDR3 length: 15 amino acids. The ends were cut back, 6 bases at V and 4 bases at J, with 15 bases in the middle. The CDR3 DNA follows: TGTGCCAGCAGCCGCCGGGGGGCCTTTAATGAAAAACTGTTTTTT. This codes for CASSRRGAFNEKLFF.

The chain links TRBV19 to TRBJ2-7, with D maybe TRBD2 (6 bases). The CDR3 loop spans 13 amino acids. Between the trimmed V and J ends, which lost 5 bases and 3 bases, there was a span of 11 bases. CDR1 LNHDA and CDR2 SQIVND come from the germline V gene (reference sequence). The CDR3 region is CASSGGISYEQYF. CDR3 nucleotides: TGTGCCAGTAGTGGGGGGATCAGCTACGAGCAGTACTTC.

This clonotype was seen ten or more times. V usage is TRBV7-3 and J usage is TRBJ2-1; tentative D call: TRBD1 (5 bases). The V gene's germline CDR1 is SGHTA and CDR2 FQGTGA. The CDR3 consists of 16 residues. Trimming pared 4 bases from V and 7 bases from J, leaving 20 bases between. The CDR3: CASSSSRQGTANEQFF. CDR3 nucleotides: TGTGCCAGCAGCTCCTCGCGGCAGGGAACTGCGAATGAGCAGTTCTTC.

Details on this clonotype: The junction does not match germline at one end; this may be a read error. V is TRBV4-2 and J is TRBJ2-5; 11 bases are shared with TRBD2. Germline V gene lookup returns CDR1 LGHNA and CDR2 YNFKEQ. CDR3 length equals 17 residues. This CDR3 reads CASSQDGTSGRGEAQYF. CDR3 in DNA: TGTGCCAGCAGCCAAGACGGGACTAGCGGTAGAGGAGAGGCCCAGTACTTC.

The J gene is TRBJ2-2, the V gene TRBV4-1, with 7 bases that match TRBD2. The CDR3 covers 16 residues. The germline V gene has CDR1 MGHRA and CDR2 YSYEKL. The trim removed 2 bases at V and 3 bases at J, leaving 6 bases unmatched. CDR3 loop: CASSQPRDYHTGELFF. CDR3 bases: TGCGCCAGCAGCCAACCCCGGGACTACCACACCGGGGAGCTGTTTTTT.

The CDR3: CSVEGPISTDTQYF. The DNA of the CDR3 is TGCAGCGTTGAAGGACCGATTAGCACAGATACGCAGTATTTT. The chain employs TRBV29-1 and TRBJ2-3; D gene ambiguous. This CDR3 is built from 14 residues. Germline CDR1 and CDR2: SQVTM and ANQGSEA. Trimming pared 1 base from V and 0 bases from J, leaving 8 bases between.

The V and J genes are TRBV7-9 and TRBJ1-1, with 8 bases aligning to TRBD1. Germline V gives CDR1 SEHNR, CDR2 FQNEAQ (reference sequence). J gave up 2 bases and V 6 bases, and 8 bases lay outside the gene matches. The CDR3 length is 15 residues. CDR3: CASSMYGTGNTEAFF. CDR3 in DNA: TGTGCCAGCAGTATGTACGGGACAGGTAACACTGAAGCTTTCTTT.

There are a few counts of this clonotype. The V call is TRBV14, the J call TRBJ2-2; D unclear. V was trimmed by 1 base and J by 6 bases, leaving 6 bases between them. The CDR3 has 13 amino acids. CDR1 SGHDN and CDR2 FVKESK come from the germline V gene. CDR3 DNA sequence: TGTGCCAGCAGCCAAGGACGGGCCGGGGAGCTGTTTTTT. Amino acid sequence: CASSQGRAGELFF.

V usage is TRBV2 and J usage is TRBJ1-1; TRBD1 matches at 8 bases. Germline assignment: CDR1 SNHLY and CDR2 FYNNEI. The CDR3 is 14 amino acids. V was pared by 6 bases and J by 0 bases, with 3 bases of the junction left unmatched. In nucleotides, the CDR3 is TGTGCCAGCAGGGGACAGGTCATGAACACTGAAGCTTTCTTT. Residues: CASRGQVMNTEAFF.

There are a few counts of this clonotype. V usage is TRBV10-3 and J usage is TRBJ2-7; 8 bases match TRBD1. Unmatched junction bases numbered 11, after V lost 6 bases and J lost 4 bases. Germline V CDR1 and CDR2: ENHRY, SYGVKD. The CDR3 length is 15 residues. The CDR3 DNA sequence: TGTGCCATCAGAATGACAGGGGCACTAGAATACGAGCAGTACTTC. Encoded protein: CAIRMTGALEYEQYF.

This clonotype was picked up many times. V is TRBV11-2 and J is TRBJ1-1; D remains unclear. The CDR3 sequence is 14 residues long. Trimming took 5 bases from V and 0 from J, leaving 10 bases between them. Germline assignment: CDR1 SGHAT and CDR2 FQNNGV. For the CDR3, the DNA is TGTGCCAGCAGCCCCGGACTTATGAACACTGAAGCTTTCTTT. This codes for CASSPGLMNTEAFF.

The sample holds many counts of this clonotype. The chain combines TRBV13 with TRBJ2-7; TRBD1 might be the D (6 bases). There are 13 residues in the CDR3. V was shortened by 3 bases and J by 5 bases, with 11 bases between the two germline ends. CDR1 PRHDT and CDR2 FYEKMQ come from the germline V gene (reference sequence). The CDR3 bases are TGTGCCAGCAGCTTTCAGGGGCAGGACGAGCAGTACTTC. Protein product: CASSFQGQDEQYF.

This clonotype was seen ten or more times. The rearrangement uses TRBV2 and TRBJ1-4; D may be TRBD1 (5 bases). V lost 3 bases, J lost 5 bases, and 13 bases lay in between. CDR3 length: 15 amino acids. Germline lookup yields CDR1 SNHLY and CDR2 FYNNEI. CDR3 sequence: CASSDVGTANEKLFF. CDR3 bases: TGTGCCAGCAGTGACGTAGGGACGGCGAATGAAAAACTGTTTTTT. Using reference TRBV2 and TRBJ1-4 for the parts outside the CDR3, the full variable domain is EPEVTQTPSHQVTQMGQEVILRCVPISNHLYFYWYRQILGQKVEFLVSFYNNEISEKSEIFDDQFSVERPDGSNFTLKIRSTKLEDSAMYFCASSDVGTANEKLFFGSGTQLSVL.

The rearrangement joins TRBV19 to TRBJ1-5, with TRBD1 matching over 9 bases. CDR1 and CDR2 from the germline V gene are LNHDA and SQIVND (reference sequence). The ends lost 3 bases at V and 4 bases at J; junction bases unmatched: 4. There are 15 residues in the CDR3. The CDR3 DNA follows: TGTGCCAGTAGTATGACAGGGGGTTCGAATCAGCCCCAGCATTTT. Protein product: CASSMTGGSNQPQHF.

The V and J genes are TRBV11-2 and TRBJ2-1, with TRBD2 identical over 11 bases. This CDR3 has 18 residues. From germline, CDR1 is SGHAT and CDR2 FQNNGV. Losses at the gene ends were 5 bases for V and 2 bases for J; bases not matched to a gene: 11. The CDR3 coding sequence is TGTGCCAGCAGCCCTCGGACTAGCGGGTTCGGTACCTACAATGAGCAGTTCTTC. This translates into CASSPRTSGFGTYNEQFF.

In its sample, this clonotype was seen a few times. The chain is built from TRBV30 and TRBJ2-5; 8 nucleotides agree with TRBD2. With 1 base clipped from V and 2 bases from J, the junction kept 9 bases outside the gene matches. The CDR3 runs 16 residues. The germline gives CDR1 GTSNPN, CDR2 SVGIG (reference sequence). CDR3 loop: CAWSGTGGRDQETQYF. The CDR3 DNA follows: TGTGCCTGGAGTGGAACGGGGGGGCGGGATCAAGAGACCCAGTACTTC.

This clonotype was detected many times. The junction shows a germline mismatch at one end, possibly a read error. The gene calls are TRBV7-6 and TRBJ2-2, with D perhaps matching TRBD2 (6 bases). The CDR3 is 16 residues long. Germline V gene lookup returns CDR1 SGHVS and CDR2 FNYEAQ. In DNA, the CDR3 is TGTGCCAGCAGCCTAGCAAACGGGGGGAACACCGGGGAGCTGTTTTTT. This encodes CASSLANGGNTGELFF.

This clonotype was observed a handful of times. The J gene is TRBJ2-2, the V gene TRBV2; no definite D call. Germline V gene lookup returns CDR1 SNHLY and CDR2 FYNNEI. The CDR3 contains 12 residues. The germline V and J ends were trimmed by 4 bases and 8 bases, with 8 bases remaining between them. The CDR3 region has the DNA TGTGCCAGCAGTGTAGATCCTGGGGAGCTGTTTTTT. Translation gives CASSVDPGELFF.

This sequence joins TRBV7-8 and TRBJ2-2; D is undetermined. V lost 3 bases, J lost 3 bases, and 5 bases lay in between. Germline CDR1 reads SGHVS; CDR2 reads FQNEAQ. The length of the CDR3 is 13 residues. DNA of the CDR3: TGTGCCAGCAGCTTGAGCCACACCGGGGAGCTGTTTTTT. Translation: CASSLSHTGELFF.

The rearrangement links TRBV4-1 to TRBJ1-5; unclear D gene. The CDR3 spans 15 residues. The germline V gene encodes CDR1 MGHRA and CDR2 YSYEKL. V lost 2 bases and J 4 bases, leaving 12 bases between the germline ends. The CDR3 region is CASSQSSWGNQPQHF. CDR3 bases: TGCGCCAGCAGCCAATCCTCGTGGGGTAATCAGCCCCAGCATTTT.

In its sample, this clonotype was seen many times. This rearrangement joins TRBV20-1 to TRBJ2-7; TRBD1 aligns across 8 bases. The CDR3 loop spans 16 amino acids. Unmatched junction bases numbered 10, after V lost 1 base and J lost 2 bases. Germline V lookup: CDR1 DFQATT, CDR2 SNEGSKA (reference sequence). The CDR3 sequence is CSARGLQTGAAYEQYF. CDR3 nucleotides: TGCAGTGCTAGAGGCCTACAGACAGGGGCTGCCTACGAGCAGTACTTC.